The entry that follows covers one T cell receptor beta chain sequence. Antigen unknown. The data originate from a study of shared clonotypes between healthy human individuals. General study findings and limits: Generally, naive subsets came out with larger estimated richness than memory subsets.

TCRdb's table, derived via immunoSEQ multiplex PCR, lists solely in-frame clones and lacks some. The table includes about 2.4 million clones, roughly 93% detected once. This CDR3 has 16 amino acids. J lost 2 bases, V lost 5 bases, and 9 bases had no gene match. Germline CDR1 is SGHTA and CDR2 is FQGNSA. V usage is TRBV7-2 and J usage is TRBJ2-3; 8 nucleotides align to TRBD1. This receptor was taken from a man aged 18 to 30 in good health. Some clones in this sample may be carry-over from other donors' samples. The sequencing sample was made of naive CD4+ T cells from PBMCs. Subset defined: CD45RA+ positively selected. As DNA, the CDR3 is TGTGCCAGCAGCCAAGCCGGACAGGGACCCACAGATACGCAGTATTTT. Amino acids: CASSQAGQGPTDTQYF. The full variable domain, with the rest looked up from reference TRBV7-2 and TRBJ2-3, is GAGVSQSPSNKVTEKGKDVELRCDPISGHTALYWYRQSLGQGLEFLIYFQGNSAPDKSGLPSDRFSAERTGGSVSTLTIQRTQQEDSAVYLCASSQAGQGPTDTQYFGPGTRLTVL.